This TCR beta chain was identified during a study of blood T cells in healthy people across ages. Notes on this clonotype: What it binds is not known.

The germline V gene has CDR1 SGHTA and CDR2 FQGNSA. CDR3 length: 15 amino acids. Between the trimmed V and J ends, which lost 2 bases and 2 bases, there was a span of 10 bases. A sample-barcoded 5' primer and a J-beta primer mix were used in a second PCR of roughly 6 to 11 cycles. Each cDNA molecule received a tag from a template-switch adaptor that had 12 random nucleotides. Any given sample supplied a minimum of 3 million CDR3-containing paired-end reads. TCRdb re-called the 5' RACE reads through MiXCR, storing one row per CDR3 protein. The table shows around 900,000 distinct CDR3 sequences, with around 28% occurring only once. Study conclusions and caveats: The unknown donor CMV status may have confounded expanded clonotype changes.

The chain has TRBV7-2 and TRBJ1-5; D is uncertain. The sequenced material came from blood. This sequence was found in a woman of 80 years or more in good health. The CDR3 is CASSLTYEGNQPQHF. CDR3 bases: TGTGCCAGCAGCTTAACTTATGAGGGCAATCAGCCCCAGCATTTT.